One sample yielded the 15 T cell receptor beta chains listed below, sequenced in a study of vaccination effects on CD4 cells after COVID-19. These receptors have no identified antigens. Sequencing was performed with immunoSEQ multiplex PCR; in TCRdb, only in-frame clones are kept and a portion is missing. The sample yields roughly 59,000 clones, roughly 80% seen once. Before any sequencing was done, the ViraFEST assay used viral peptide pools to expand antigen-specific CD4+ T cells. An approximately nine-day culture period preceded the isolation of CD4+ T cells. Either the mRNA-1273 or the BNT162b2 vaccine was given to participants as two doses. Sequencing was performed on CD4+ T cells from PBMCs cultured with HCoV-OC43 spike peptides, taken after COVID-19 vaccination. The subset: HCoV-OC43 spike overlapping peptide pool stimulation. The receptors were gathered from a human donor who received a COVID-19 vaccine.

The chain is built from TRBV19 and TRBJ1-2; TRBD1 might be the D (6 bases). Germline V gives CDR1 LNHDA, CDR2 SQIVND (reference sequence). This CDR3 comprises 15 residues. The germline V and J ends were trimmed by 3 bases and 0 bases, with 11 bases remaining between them. Here the CDR3 DNA reads TGTGCCAGTAGTATTCGGACAGACCCTAACTATGGCTACACCTTC. Translating it yields CASSIRTDPNYGYTF.

The chain recombines TRBV5-6 with TRBJ2-3, with 8 bases that match TRBD2. Germline loops: CDR1 SGHDT, CDR2 YYEEEE. The CDR3 runs 16 residues. Trimming cost V 2 bases and J 1 base; bases outside gene matches: 6. The CDR3 DNA is TGTGCCAGCAGCTTAAGGACGGGGGGGGGCACAGATACGCAGTATTTT. This translates into CASSLRTGGGTDTQYF.

Note on this clone: An end of the junction does not agree with germline; a read error may underlie this. In nucleotides, the CDR3 is TGCGCCAGCAGCTTGGTACCTGGGACAGGGAGACCCCTTAGCTTC. Translation gives CASSLVPGTGRPLSF. The J gene is TRBJ1-2, the V gene TRBV5-1; the match to TRBD1 covers 9 bases. The germline V gene encodes CDR1 SGHRS and CDR2 YFSETQ. The CDR3 totals 15 residues.

J is TRBJ1-5 and V is TRBV5-1, with 11 bases fitting TRBD1. Germline CDR1 SGHRS, CDR2 YFSETQ. With 0 bases clipped from V and 2 bases from J, the junction kept 1 base outside the gene matches. The length of the CDR3 is 16 residues. The chain's CDR3 is CASSLEGQGGNQPQHF. The CDR3 region has the DNA TGCGCCAGCAGCTTGGAGGGACAGGGGGGCAATCAGCCCCAGCATTTT. Full variable domain (outside the CDR3, taken from reference TRBV5-1 and TRBJ1-5): KAGVTQTPRYLIKTRGQQVTLSCSPISGHRSVSWYQQTPGQGLQFLFEYFSETQRNKGNFPGRFSGRQFSNSRSEMNVSTLELGDSALYLCASSLEGQGGNQPQHFGDGTRLSIL.

This chain's CDR3 is CASRLNEGTEAFF. DNA of the CDR3: TGTGCCAGCAGACTTAATGAGGGGACTGAAGCTTTCTTT. The chain employs TRBV6-4 and TRBJ1-1, with D tentatively TRBD1 (5 bases). Germline CDR1 reads MRHNA; CDR2 reads SNTAGT. The CDR3 covers 13 residues. V gave up 6 bases and J gave up 5 bases, with 13 bases separating them.

The chain carries TRBV3-1 (or the pseudogene TRBV3-2) and TRBJ1-2; 7 bases line up with TRBD1. Germline V gene data show CDR1 as LGHDT and CDR2 as YNNKEL (reference sequence). The CDR3 runs to 14 residues. Unmatched junction bases numbered 12, after V lost 6 bases and J lost 8 bases. The CDR3 sequence is CASSDRQGIGGYTF. As DNA, the CDR3 is TGTGCCAGCAGTGACAGACAGGGAATCGGCGGCTACACCTTC.

The chain combines TRBV15 with TRBJ1-1, with D hard to call. The CDR3 length is 15 residues. The germline V gene encodes CDR1 LNHNV and CDR2 YYDKDF (reference sequence). V dropped 6 bases and J dropped 4 bases, with 18 bases sitting between them. The CDR3 bases are TGTGCCACCAGGCCCTATGGGGAGGTGAGCACTGAAGCTTTCTTT. Protein product: CATRPYGEVSTEAFF.

The rearrangement uses TRBV18 and TRBJ2-3; possible D gene TRBD1, 6 bases. CDR1 is KGHSH, CDR2 LQKENI, per germline. This CDR3 spans 14 amino acids. V lost 3 bases and J lost 2, with 9 bases in between. The CDR3 is CASSPDSVTDTQYF. The CDR3, as DNA: TGTGCCAGCTCACCGGACAGCGTCACAGATACGCAGTATTTT.

This clone was seen a handful of times. V and J are TRBV7-9 and TRBJ2-5; 9 bases align to TRBD2. The V and J ends lost 3 bases and 1 base, in that order; junction bases with no gene match: 6. Germline V gene lookup returns CDR1 SEHNR and CDR2 FQNEAQ (reference sequence). The CDR3 runs to 16 residues. CDR3 DNA sequence: TGTGCCAGCAGCTTCGGGGCTAGCGGGGTCCAAGAGACCCAGTACTTC. This gives the protein CASSFGASGVQETQYF.

The V call is TRBV18, the J call TRBJ1-6; D is ambiguous. The CDR3 sequence is 15 residues long. Germline lookup yields CDR1 KGHSH and CDR2 LQKENI. The V and J ends lost 4 bases and 7 bases respectively, with 14 bases between them. CDR3 amino acids: CASSRHPQANSPLHF. Written as DNA, the CDR3 is TGTGCCAGCTCACGTCATCCACAAGCCAATTCACCCCTCCACTTT.

This clone has more than one count but fewer than ten. V is TRBV5-1 and J is TRBJ1-1; no clear D. CDR1 SGHRS and CDR2 YFSETQ come from the germline V gene. With 2 bases removed from V and 0 bases from J, the gap between germline ends came to 5 bases. This CDR3 has 13 residues. CDR3 DNA: TGCGCCAGCAGCTTAGCCCTGAACACTGAAGCTTTCTTT. Translating gives CASSLALNTEAFF.

This clone was detected a few times. This chain connects TRBV19 to TRBJ1-1; 8 nucleotides line up with TRBD1. V lost 6 bases to trimming and J lost 4 bases; unmatched junction nucleotides: 7. The germline V gene encodes CDR1 LNHDA and CDR2 SQIVND (reference sequence). CDR3 length: 14 residues. For the CDR3, the DNA is TGTGCCAGTAGGTCTGACAGGGGAGGCACTGAAGCTTTCTTT. This sequence encodes CASRSDRGGTEAFF.

The V and J genes are TRBV5-5 and TRBJ1-4; no definite D call. CDR3 length equals 15 residues. Between the trimmed V and J ends, which lost 1 base and 8 bases, there was a span of 15 bases. CDR1 SGHKS and CDR2 YYEKEE come from the germline V gene (reference sequence). The chain's CDR3 is CASSLPVGVQEKLFF. The CDR3 DNA sequence: TGTGCCAGCAGCTTGCCCGTGGGCGTCCAAGAAAAACTGTTTTTT.

Comments on this clone: The sample contains more than one DNA sequence encoding this CDR3. This rearrangement joins TRBV11-2 to TRBJ2-7, with 8 bases identical to TRBD2. In germline, CDR1 is SGHAT, CDR2 FQNNGV. This CDR3 is 16 amino acids long. CDR3 amino acids: CASSLAPGGQPYEQYV. CDR3 bases: TGTGCCAGCAGCTTAGCACCGGGGGGGCAACCCTATGAGCAGTACGTC.

The V and J genes are TRBV28 and TRBJ2-5; 7 bases line up with TRBD2. This CDR3 region has 13 residues. J gave up 5 bases and V 4 bases, and 4 bases lay outside the gene matches. CDR1 and CDR2 from the germline V gene are MDHEN and SYDVKM. The CDR3 bases are TGTGCCAGCAGTTCCCCGGGGGGTGAGACCCAGTACTTC. This codes for CASSSPGGETQYF.